This T cell receptor (beta chain) was sequenced during a study of blood T cell repertoires in COVID-19. Germline-derived CDR1 and CDR2 are SGDLS and YYNGEE. Trimming removed 0 bases from V and 4 bases from J; junction bases left unmatched: 4. This CDR3 comprises 15 residues. TCRdb keeps only in-frame clones here, not all; method: immunoSEQ multiplex PCR. This table holds approximately 96,000 clones, roughly 84% found once. This chain links TRBV9 with TRBJ2-7; 10 bases fit TRBD1. This clonotype was sampled from a woman older than 75 with acute or convalescent COVID-19. Sequencing was carried out using peripheral blood. CDR3 region: CASSVGGQGNYEQYF. In nucleotides, the CDR3 is TGTGCCAGCAGCGTAGGGGGACAGGGGAATTACGAGCAGTACTTC.